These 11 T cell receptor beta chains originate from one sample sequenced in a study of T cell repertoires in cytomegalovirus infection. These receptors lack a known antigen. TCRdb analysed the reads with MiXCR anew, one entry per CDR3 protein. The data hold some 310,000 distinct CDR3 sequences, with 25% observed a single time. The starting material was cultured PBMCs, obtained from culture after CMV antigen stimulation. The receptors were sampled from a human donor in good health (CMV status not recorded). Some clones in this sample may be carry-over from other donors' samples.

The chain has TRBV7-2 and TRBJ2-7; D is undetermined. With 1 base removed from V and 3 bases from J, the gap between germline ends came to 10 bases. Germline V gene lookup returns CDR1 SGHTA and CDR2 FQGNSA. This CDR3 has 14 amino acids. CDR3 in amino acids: CASSLGGSNYEQYF. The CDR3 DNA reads TGTGCCAGCAGCTTAGGTGGTAGCAACTACGAGCAGTACTTC.

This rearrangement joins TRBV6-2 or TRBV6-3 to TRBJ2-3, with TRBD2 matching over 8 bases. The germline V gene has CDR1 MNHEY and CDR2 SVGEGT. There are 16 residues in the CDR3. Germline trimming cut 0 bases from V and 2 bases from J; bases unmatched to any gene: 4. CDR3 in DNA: TGTGCCAGCAGTTACTCTCTAGCGGGTATCACAGATACGCAGTATTTT. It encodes CASSYSLAGITDTQYF.

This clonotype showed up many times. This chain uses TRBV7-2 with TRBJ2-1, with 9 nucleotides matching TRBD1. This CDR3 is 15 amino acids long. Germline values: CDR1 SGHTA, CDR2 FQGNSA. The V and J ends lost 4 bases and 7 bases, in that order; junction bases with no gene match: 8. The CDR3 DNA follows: TGTGCCAGCAGCTATAGACAGGGGGGGCGAAATGAGCAGTTCTTC. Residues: CASSYRQGGRNEQFF.

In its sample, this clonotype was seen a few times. CDR3 DNA sequence: TGTGCCAGCAGCTTAGGCGGTGCAGGGGGCGCGGGAGGCTACACCTTC. Translated: CASSLGGAGGAGGYTF. The chain has TRBV7-3 and TRBJ1-2; the match to TRBD1 covers 8 bases. CDR3 length: 16 residues. The trim removed 2 bases at V and 8 bases at J, leaving 13 bases unmatched. CDR1 is SGHTA and CDR2 is FQGTGA in the germline V gene.

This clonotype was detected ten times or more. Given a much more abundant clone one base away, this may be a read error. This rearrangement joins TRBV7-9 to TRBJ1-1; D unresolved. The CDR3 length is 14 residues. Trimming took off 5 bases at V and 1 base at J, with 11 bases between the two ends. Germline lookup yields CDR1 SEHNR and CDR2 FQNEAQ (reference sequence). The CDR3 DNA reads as TGTGCCAGCAGCCCACCCCGGGGGAACACTGAAGCTTTCTTT. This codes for CASSPPRGNTEAFF.

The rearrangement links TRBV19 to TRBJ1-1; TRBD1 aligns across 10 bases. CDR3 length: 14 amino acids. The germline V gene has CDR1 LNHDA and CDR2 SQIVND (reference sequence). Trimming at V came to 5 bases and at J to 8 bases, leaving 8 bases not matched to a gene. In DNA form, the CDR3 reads TGTGCCAGTAGTTCGACAGGGGGCTTTTCAGAAGCTTTCTTT. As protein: CASSSTGGFSEAFF.

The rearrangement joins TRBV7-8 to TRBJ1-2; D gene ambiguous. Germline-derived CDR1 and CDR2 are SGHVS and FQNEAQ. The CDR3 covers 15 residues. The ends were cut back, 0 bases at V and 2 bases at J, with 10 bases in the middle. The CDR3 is CASSLASGENYGYTF. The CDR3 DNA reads TGTGCCAGCAGCTTAGCGTCCGGGGAGAACTATGGCTACACCTTC.

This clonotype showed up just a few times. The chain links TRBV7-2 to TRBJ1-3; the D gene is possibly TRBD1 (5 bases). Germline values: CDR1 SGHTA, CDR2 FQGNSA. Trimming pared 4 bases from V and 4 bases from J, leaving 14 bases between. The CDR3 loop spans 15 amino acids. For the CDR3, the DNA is TGTGCCAGCAGCTCACAGGTTTCGTCAGGAAACACCATATATTTT. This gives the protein CASSSQVSSGNTIYF.

CDR3: CASSHRRGGDETQYF. CDR3 coding DNA: TGTGCCAGCAGCCATCGGAGGGGAGGGGACGAGACCCAGTACTTC. The chain has TRBV7-4 and TRBJ2-5; 7 bases fit TRBD2. There are 15 residues in the CDR3. V lost 5 bases and J lost 5; bases outside the gene matches: 11. CDR1 is SGHVT, CDR2 SQSDAQ, per germline.

CDR3 nucleotides: TGTGCCAGCTCACCACCGAGGGCAGGGGTCAAAAACATTCAGTACTTC. It specifies CASSPPRAGVKNIQYF. The gene calls are TRBV18 and TRBJ2-4, with TRBD1 as a possible D gene (6 bases). V was shortened by 0 bases and J by 3 bases, with 12 bases between the two germline ends. Germline CDR1 is KGHSH and CDR2 is LQKENI. The CDR3 totals 16 residues.

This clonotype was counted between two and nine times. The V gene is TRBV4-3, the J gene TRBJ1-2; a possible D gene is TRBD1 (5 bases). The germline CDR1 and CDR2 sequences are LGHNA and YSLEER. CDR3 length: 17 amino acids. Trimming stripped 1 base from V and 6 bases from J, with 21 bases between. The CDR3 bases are TGCGCCAGCAGCCAAGTTCCATCATGGGGCGAGGGAGATGGCTACACCTTC. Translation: CASSQVPSWGEGDGYTF.